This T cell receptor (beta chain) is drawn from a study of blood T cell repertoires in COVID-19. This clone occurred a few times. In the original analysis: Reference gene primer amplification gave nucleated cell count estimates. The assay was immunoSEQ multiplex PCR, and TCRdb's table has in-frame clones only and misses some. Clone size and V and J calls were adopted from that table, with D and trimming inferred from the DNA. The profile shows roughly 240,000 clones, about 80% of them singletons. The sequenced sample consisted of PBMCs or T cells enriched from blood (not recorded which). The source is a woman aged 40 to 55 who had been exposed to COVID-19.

CDR3 sequence (DNA): TGTGCCAGCAGCCACGCTGGGGGGACAGGGCAAGAAAAACTGTTTTTT. Translating it yields CASSHAGGTGQEKLFF. V usage is TRBV4-2 and J usage is TRBJ1-4; the match to TRBD1 covers 9 bases. CDR1 LGHNA and CDR2 YNFKEQ come from the germline V gene. J gave up 8 bases and V 3 bases, and 10 bases lay outside the gene matches. This CDR3 has 16 residues.